This record looks at one T cell receptor beta chain sequence and its context. This sample includes further DNA sequences coding for the same CDR3. Generated by immunoSEQ multiplex PCR, the TCRdb table keeps only in-frame clones and is missing some. The table has about a million clones, approximately 80% seen once. This sample was included in a study of shared clonotypes between healthy human individuals. Germline CDR1 is SGHRS and CDR2 is YFSETQ. The ends lost 2 bases at V and 1 base at J; junction bases unmatched: 4. The CDR3 extends over 15 amino acids. Sequenced sample: memory CD4+ T cells from PBMCs. Subset indicated: CD45RA-negative fraction. This clonotype was sampled from a man aged 18 to 35 in good health. Some clones in this sample may be carry-over from other donors' samples. V is TRBV5-1 and J is TRBJ2-7; 9 bases match TRBD1. The CDR3 loop reads CASSFGTGSSYEQYF. The CDR3 DNA sequence: TGCGCCAGCAGCTTCGGGACAGGGTCGTCCTACGAGCAGTACTTC. Filled out from reference TRBV5-1 and TRBJ2-7, the complete variable domain reads KAGVTQTPRYLIKTRGQQVTLSCSPISGHRSVSWYQQTPGQGLQFLFEYFSETQRNKGNFPGRFSGRQFSNSRSEMNVSTLELGDSALYLCASSFGTGSSYEQYFGPGTRLTVT.